Below, 15 T cell receptor beta chains from the same sample are listed, as sequenced in a study of control samples from healthy donors and cancer patients. The assay was immunoSEQ multiplex PCR, and TCRdb's table has in-frame clones only and misses some. This table holds 100,000 to 150,000 clones, approximately 92% found once. Sequenced: blood. The source is a woman aged 45-59 years in good health.

The chain links TRBV27 to TRBJ1-1, with TRBD1 identical over 9 bases. CDR3 length: 17 amino acids. Germline trimming cut 3 bases from V and 4 bases from J; bases unmatched to any gene: 12. In germline, CDR1 is MNHEY, CDR2 SMNVEV (reference sequence). The DNA of the CDR3 is TGTGCCAGCAGTTTTATTACAGGGGGCGTTGTATCCACTGAAGCTTTCTTT. It specifies CASSFITGGVVSTEAFF.

The V and J genes are TRBV15 and TRBJ1-5; D is unclear. In germline, CDR1 is LNHNV, CDR2 YYDKDF (reference sequence). The V end was cut by 1 base, the J end by 2 bases, with 9 bases between. The CDR3 is 15 residues long. CDR3 protein: CATSRGGDGNQPQHF. In DNA, the CDR3 is TGTGCCACCAGCAGAGGAGGCGATGGCAATCAGCCCCAGCATTTT.

This chain uses TRBV5-1 with TRBJ2-7; 9 bases map to TRBD2. V was pared by 2 bases and J by 2 bases, with 2 bases of the junction left unmatched. CDR1 and CDR2 from the germline V gene are SGHRS and YFSETQ. CDR3 length: 14 amino acids. CDR3 in amino acids: CASSFSGGPYEQYF. The CDR3 DNA sequence: TGCGCCAGCAGCTTTAGCGGGGGCCCCTACGAGCAGTACTTC.

This sequence joins TRBV5-6 and TRBJ2-1; no firm D call. The CDR3 has 15 residues. The V end lost 2 bases, the J end lost 9 bases, and 18 bases lay between the germline ends. From germline, CDR1 is SGHDT and CDR2 YYEEEE. The CDR3 coding sequence is TGTGCCAGCAGCTTTCGGAGTCCGGAACGCGGTGAGCAGTTCTTC. This encodes CASSFRSPERGEQFF.

This chain joins TRBV20-1 and TRBJ2-7; 7 nucleotides align to TRBD1. The V gene end was trimmed by 3 bases and the J gene end by 5 bases; junction bases not matched to a gene: 7. The CDR3 contains 13 residues. Germline CDR1 is DFQATT and CDR2 is SNEGSKA (reference sequence). CDR3 DNA sequence: TGCAGTGCTAGTGTCGTGACAGGGAACGAGCAGTACTTC. It codes for CSASVVTGNEQYF.

The V and J genes are TRBV5-6 and TRBJ1-2; the match to TRBD1 covers 7 bases. Germline V gene data show CDR1 as SGHDT and CDR2 as YYEEEE. The CDR3 sequence is 14 residues long. J lost 2 bases, V lost 0 bases, and 1 base had no gene match. The CDR3 DNA sequence: TGTGCCAGCAGCTTGGGACAGGGAAACTATGGCTACACCTTC. Its protein is CASSLGQGNYGYTF. The full variable domain, its missing parts supplied by reference TRBV5-6 and TRBJ1-2, is DAGVTQSPTHLIKTRGQQVTLRCSPKSGHDTVSWYQQALGQGPQFIFQYYEEEERQRGNFPDRFSGHQFPNYSSELNVNALLLGDSALYLCASSLGQGNYGYTFGSGTRLTVV.

The chain uses TRBV3-1 (or the pseudogene TRBV3-2) and TRBJ2-1; D gene unclear. The CDR3 has 17 amino acids. Per the germline V gene, CDR1 is LGHDT and CDR2 is YNNKEL (reference sequence). Trimming shortened V by 4 bases and J by 0 bases, and 16 bases separated the two germline ends. The CDR3 reads CASSLRQFLDSYNEQFF. DNA of the CDR3: TGTGCCAGCAGCCTTAGACAATTTTTAGACTCCTACAATGAGCAGTTCTTC.

J is TRBJ2-7 and V is TRBV6-6; 8 bases match TRBD1. Germline V gene data show CDR1 as MNHNY and CDR2 as SVGAGI (reference sequence). J was trimmed by 12 bases and V by 5 bases; bases with no gene match: 9. The CDR3 is 12 amino acids. CDR3 amino acids: CASSAQDRVPYF. The CDR3 DNA is TGTGCCAGCAGTGCGCAGGACAGGGTGCCGTACTTC.

This chain links TRBV27 with TRBJ2-7; 7 bases agree with TRBD1. The CDR3 is made up of 13 amino acids. V lost 4 bases, J lost 3 bases, and 3 bases stayed unmatched. CDR1 is MNHEY and CDR2 is SMNVEV in the germline V gene (reference sequence). The CDR3 loop reads CASSSWTGYEQYF. As DNA, the CDR3 is TGTGCCAGCAGTTCGTGGACAGGCTACGAGCAGTACTTC.

The genes are TRBV25-1 and TRBJ1-5, with TRBD1 matching over 7 bases. This CDR3 has 14 amino acids. CDR1 and CDR2 (germline): MGHDK, SYGVNS. Trimming cost V 6 bases and J 3 bases; bases outside gene matches: 5. The CDR3 nucleotides read TGTGCCAGCAGCCAGGGGGTAGCCAATCAGCCCCAGCATTTT. Translated, it gives CASSQGVANQPQHF.

V and J are TRBV28 and TRBJ1-1; unclear D gene. Trimming shortened V by 3 bases and J by 6 bases, and 8 bases separated the two germline ends. The CDR3 has 12 amino acids. Germline V gene lookup returns CDR1 MDHEN and CDR2 SYDVKM. The CDR3 loop is CASSFGQAEAFF. The CDR3 DNA reads as TGTGCCAGCAGTTTCGGCCAGGCTGAAGCTTTCTTT.

The chain is built from TRBV3-1 (or the pseudogene TRBV3-2) and TRBJ2-5; D ambiguous. The V end was cut by 0 bases, the J end by 6 bases, with 11 bases between. Germline V gene sequence: CDR1 LGHDT, CDR2 YNNKEL (reference sequence). The CDR3 is 14 amino acids. The CDR3 nucleotides read TGTGCCAGCAGCCAAGATCCGTTGTCTCAGACCCAGTACTTC. Translation gives CASSQDPLSQTQYF.

The chain joins TRBV28 to TRBJ1-3; D is possibly TRBD1 (5 bases). This CDR3 has 13 amino acids. Trimming shortened V by 8 bases and J by 4 bases, and 12 bases separated the two germline ends. Germline values: CDR1 MDHEN, CDR2 SYDVKM. CDR3: CASWSGYGNTIYF. CDR3 in DNA: TGTGCCAGCTGGTCAGGGTACGGAAACACCATATATTTT.

The V gene is TRBV28, the J gene TRBJ2-7, with 7 nucleotides matching TRBD1. The germline CDR1 and CDR2 sequences are MDHEN and SYDVKM. Trimming removed 6 bases from V and 6 bases from J; junction bases left unmatched: 11. The CDR3 extends over 14 amino acids. The CDR3 reads CASSHDRVLSEQYF. For the CDR3, the DNA is TGTGCCAGCAGCCACGACAGGGTTCTGAGCGAGCAGTACTTC.

This sequence joins TRBV5-1 and TRBJ2-2, with unresolved D. Per the germline V gene, CDR1 is SGHRS and CDR2 is YFSETQ. V gave up 4 bases and J gave up 1 base, with 2 bases separating them. The CDR3 is 12 amino acids. The CDR3 is CASSQNTGELFF. The CDR3 DNA follows: TGCGCCAGCAGCCAGAACACCGGGGAGCTGTTTTTT.